This T cell receptor (beta chain) was sequenced during a study of T cell changes during pregnancy in multiple sclerosis. This clone was found once. One end of the junction does not line up with germline, which may come from a read error. Germline lookup yields CDR1 SEHNR and CDR2 FQNEAQ (reference sequence). This CDR3 contains 14 residues. Here immunoSEQ multiplex PCR was the method, and the copy in TCRdb shows in-frame clones only, minus some. The sample holds under 50,000 clones, about 90% seen once. Material: CD4+ T cells from peripheral blood mononuclear cells, obtained in the third trimester of pregnancy. This sequence joins TRBV7-9 and TRBJ2-7, with a weak D call TRBD2 (5 bases). This sequence originates from a female donor with multiple sclerosis, enrolled in a pregnancy study. The CDR3 nucleotides are TGTGCCAGCAGCATAGCCGGGAACTCCTACGAGCAGTACTTC. This sequence encodes CASSIAGNSYEQYF.